The 29 T cell receptor beta chains below all came from one sample that was sequenced in a study of blood T cell repertoires in COVID-19. Using immunoSEQ multiplex PCR, the repertoire was profiled, and TCRdb retains in-frame clones only, with some absent. The data contain a few hundred thousand clones, approximately 90% of them singletons. Material: peripheral blood. The receptors were sampled from a woman aged 25 to 45 who had recovered from COVID-19.

The genes are TRBV28 and TRBJ2-5; D is ambiguous. The CDR3 extends over 12 amino acids. CDR1 MDHEN and CDR2 SYDVKM come from the germline V gene. Trimming stripped 4 bases from V and 5 bases from J, with 8 bases between. Here the CDR3 DNA reads TGTGCCAGCAGTTCCATCGGGGAGACCCAGTACTTC. It codes for CASSSIGETQYF. The whole variable domain, remainder taken from reference TRBV28 and TRBJ2-5, is DVKVTQSSRYLVKRTGEKVFLECVQDMDHENMFWYRQDPGLGLRLIYFSYDVKMKEKGDIPEGYSVSREKKERFSLILESASTNQTSMYLCASSSIGETQYFGPGTRLLVL.

The chain uses TRBV18 and TRBJ2-7; 10 nucleotides match TRBD1. This CDR3 spans 19 amino acids. From germline, CDR1 is KGHSH and CDR2 LQKENI. With 0 bases clipped from V and 3 bases from J, the junction kept 14 bases outside the gene matches. DNA of the CDR3: TGTGCCAGCTCACCACCGGATTTATTGGGACAGGGGAGCCTCTACGAGCAGTACTTC. Residues: CASSPPDLLGQGSLYEQYF.

The chain couples TRBV27 to TRBJ2-7, with 9 bases that match TRBD1. Germline CDR1 reads MNHEY; CDR2 reads SMNVEV (reference sequence). This CDR3 is built from 17 residues. V gave up 5 bases and J gave up 6 bases; unmatched junction bases: 17. This CDR3 is CASSTIHSDRGVGEQYF. CDR3 nucleotide sequence: TGTGCCAGCAGTACCATCCACTCAGACAGGGGGGTGGGCGAGCAGTACTTC.

This sequence joins TRBV19 and TRBJ1-6, with a weak D call TRBD1 (6 bases). Trimming took off 6 bases at V and 9 bases at J, with 24 bases between the two ends. Germline V gives CDR1 LNHDA, CDR2 SQIVND (reference sequence). The CDR3 length is 17 residues. In DNA form, the CDR3 reads TGTGCCAGTAGGGCCAGGGGCCGAGGAGACGGAGGTTCACCCCTCCACTTT. The encoded protein is CASRARGRGDGGSPLHF.

V usage is TRBV25-1 and J usage is TRBJ1-2; D perhaps matches TRBD1 (6 bases). In germline, CDR1 is MGHDK, CDR2 SYGVNS. The CDR3 sequence is 15 residues long. V shed 6 bases and J shed 4 bases, with 18 bases lying between them. The CDR3 here is CASSALGAAFYGYTF. DNA for the CDR3: TGTGCCAGCAGCGCTCTGGGGGCGGCCTTCTATGGCTACACCTTC.

The chain combines TRBV6-5 with TRBJ2-4; 16 bases match TRBD2. This CDR3 contains 14 residues. Germline lookup yields CDR1 MNHEY and CDR2 SVGAGI. The V and J ends lost 7 bases and 11 bases, in that order; junction bases with no gene match: 5. Here the CDR3 reads CASTGTSGGEVQYF. CDR3 coding DNA: TGTGCCAGCACCGGGACTAGCGGGGGGGAAGTTCAGTACTTC.

This chain joins TRBV7-9 and TRBJ1-2; D is uncertain. There are 12 residues in the CDR3. V lost 5 bases and J lost 6, with 10 bases in between. Germline V gene data show CDR1 as SEHNR and CDR2 as FQNEAQ (reference sequence). The CDR3 sequence: CASSPTRDGYTF. DNA of the CDR3: TGTGCCAGCAGCCCGACACGTGATGGCTACACCTTC.

The chain has TRBV6-5 and TRBJ1-5, with unresolved D. The CDR3 runs to 15 residues. Germline CDR1 is MNHEY and CDR2 is SVGAGI. With 5 bases removed from V and 0 bases from J, the gap between germline ends came to 11 bases. CDR3 loop: CASSTSWYSNQPQHF. The CDR3 DNA reads TGTGCCAGCAGTACATCGTGGTATAGCAATCAGCCCCAGCATTTT.

This sequence joins TRBV4-2 and TRBJ1-1; the D is unclear. The CDR3 runs to 14 residues. V was clipped by 1 base and J by 1 base, with 7 bases between them. CDR1 and CDR2 (germline): LGHNA, YNFKEQ. The CDR3 DNA follows: TGTGCCAGCAGCCAAGCCCCCAGGAACACTGAAGCTTTCTTT. Its protein is CASSQAPRNTEAFF.

The chain employs TRBV27 and TRBJ2-7; 9 nucleotides match TRBD1. The trim removed 7 bases at V and 3 bases at J, leaving 7 bases unmatched. The CDR3 contains 14 residues. Germline assignment: CDR1 MNHEY and CDR2 SMNVEV (reference sequence). DNA for the CDR3: TGTGCCAGCACCGCGGGACAGGGTATCTACGAGCAGTACTTC. Translated, it gives CASTAGQGIYEQYF.

The chain links TRBV7-8 to TRBJ2-7, with 7 bases identical to TRBD1. The CDR3 has 16 residues. V was clipped by 1 base and J by 0 bases; unmatched bases: 6. CDR1 and CDR2 from the germline V gene are SGHVS and FQNEAQ. The CDR3, as DNA: TGTGCCAGCAGCTTAGGAGGGACAGCGAGCTCCTACGAGCAGTACTTC. This sequence encodes CASSLGGTASSYEQYF.

The rearrangement joins TRBV2 to TRBJ2-5, with 10 nucleotides matching TRBD2. CDR3 size: 14 residues. Trimming removed 6 bases from V and 3 bases from J; junction bases left unmatched: 4. Looked up from germline, CDR1 is SNHLY and CDR2 is FYNNEI. The CDR3 here is CASSLTSGEETQYF. CDR3 bases: TGTGCCAGCAGCCTAACTAGCGGGGAAGAGACCCAGTACTTC.

The chain joins TRBV5-4 to TRBJ2-3; D ambiguous. With 4 bases removed from V and 2 bases from J, the gap between germline ends came to 8 bases. The CDR3 is 13 amino acids. Germline assignment: CDR1 SGHNT and CDR2 YYREEE (reference sequence). The CDR3 loop reads CASSGTPTDTQYF. CDR3 coding DNA: TGTGCCAGCAGCGGTACACCCACAGATACGCAGTATTTT. Complete variable domain (other parts from reference TRBV5-4 and TRBJ2-3): ETGVTQSPTHLIKTRGQQVTLRCSSQSGHNTVSWYQQALGQGPQFIFQYYREEENGRGNFPPRFSGLQFPNYSSELNVNALELDDSALYLCASSGTPTDTQYFGPGTRLTVL.

The V and J genes are TRBV7-8 and TRBJ1-2; the match to TRBD1 covers 7 bases. Germline values: CDR1 SGHVS, CDR2 FQNEAQ. This CDR3 is 16 amino acids long. V was clipped by 5 bases and J by 4 bases; unmatched bases: 13. The CDR3 reads CASSAGTASLSYGYTF. The CDR3 nucleotides are TGTGCCAGCAGCGCCGGGACAGCCAGTTTGAGCTATGGCTACACCTTC.

The CDR3 coding sequence is TGTGCCAGCAGCCAAGGGGGGACAGGGGTTAACTATGGCTACACCTTC. This sequence encodes CASSQGGTGVNYGYTF. The chain combines TRBV4-2 with TRBJ1-2; 10 bases agree with TRBD1. The ends lost 1 base at V and 1 base at J; junction bases unmatched: 3. Germline CDR1 reads LGHNA; CDR2 reads YNFKEQ. This CDR3 is built from 16 residues.

This chain joins TRBV10-3 and TRBJ2-1; 8 bases line up with TRBD2. The J segment lost 8 bases and the V segment lost 6 bases, leaving 9 bases of the junction unmatched. This CDR3 is 14 amino acids long. Germline loops: CDR1 ENHRY, CDR2 SYGVKD. CDR3 bases: TGTGCCATCAGAACCGTGGGACTAGATGATGAGCAGTTCTTC. Its protein is CAIRTVGLDDEQFF.

This clone was observed a handful of times. This chain uses TRBV24-1 with TRBJ1-1; the D gene is possibly TRBD1 (5 bases). V lost 0 bases and J 4 bases, leaving 5 bases between the germline ends. This CDR3 is built from 13 residues. From germline, CDR1 is KGHDR and CDR2 SFDVKD. DNA for the CDR3: TGTGCCACCAGTGATTTGGGGGCCACTGAAGCTTTCTTT. Translated, it gives CATSDLGATEAFF.

The chain has TRBV11-2 and TRBJ1-2; D remains ambiguous. Germline V CDR1 and CDR2: SGHAT, FQNNGV. The CDR3 is 12 residues long. The V end was cut by 5 bases, the J end by 2 bases, with 6 bases between. This CDR3 is CASSRVNYGYTF. CDR3 nucleotides: TGTGCCAGCAGCCGGGTAAACTATGGCTACACCTTC. The full variable domain, completed using reference TRBV11-2 and TRBJ1-2, is EAGVAQSPRYKIIEKRQSVAFWCNPISGHATLYWYQQILGQGPKLLIQFQNNGVVDDSQLPKDRFSAERLKGVDSTLKIQPAKLEDSAVYLCASSRVNYGYTFGSGTRLTVV.

In DNA form, the CDR3 reads TGCGCCAGCAGCCAAGACTTATCGAGCGGGGGCACAGATACGCAGTATTTT. Translation gives CASSQDLSSGGTDTQYF. V gene TRBV4-3 combines with J gene TRBJ2-3; 7 nucleotides line up with TRBD2. Germline trimming cut 0 bases from V and 1 base from J; bases unmatched to any gene: 7. From germline, CDR1 is LGHNA and CDR2 YSLEER. This CDR3 is built from 17 residues.

This chain connects TRBV5-8 to TRBJ1-1; D is ambiguous. Deletions cut 4 bases from V and 3 bases from J, with 22 bases between. From germline, CDR1 is SGHTS and CDR2 YDEGEE. The CDR3 length is 17 residues. The CDR3 nucleotides are TGTGCCAGCAGCGCAGGCCTAAGTTGGGGAGTCGACACTGAAGCTTTCTTT. This sequence encodes CASSAGLSWGVDTEAFF.

This chain connects TRBV29-1 to TRBJ2-3, with 7 bases matching TRBD2. CDR3 length equals 14 residues. Germline lookup yields CDR1 SQVTM and CDR2 ANQGSEA. The junction had 8 bases not matched to a gene; V was cut back by 7 bases and J by 1 base. CDR3 region: CSAPGGSGTDTQYF. The CDR3 DNA reads TGCAGCGCCCCAGGCGGGAGTGGCACAGATACGCAGTATTTT.

This clone showed up just a few times. This chain joins TRBV10-3 and TRBJ2-3; 13 bases are a match to TRBD2. Germline V gene sequence: CDR1 ENHRY, CDR2 SYGVKD. V lost 9 bases to trimming and J lost 2 bases; unmatched junction nucleotides: 2. This CDR3 has 14 residues. CDR3 in amino acids: CAITSGGATDTQYF. DNA of the CDR3: TGTGCCATTACTAGCGGGGGGGCCACAGATACGCAGTATTTT.

The chain carries TRBV28 and TRBJ1-1; the match to TRBD1 covers 8 bases. The J segment lost 3 bases and the V segment lost 7 bases, leaving 7 bases of the junction unmatched. The length of the CDR3 is 14 residues. Germline loops: CDR1 MDHEN, CDR2 SYDVKM. In DNA form, the CDR3 reads TGTGCCAGCATAGAGGGACAGGCCTACACTGAAGCTTTCTTT. Translation gives CASIEGQAYTEAFF.

The chain has TRBV10-3 and TRBJ2-3; 7 bases are shared with TRBD2. Germline assignment: CDR1 ENHRY and CDR2 SYGVKD. This CDR3 spans 14 amino acids. Trimming at V came to 3 bases and at J to 0 bases, leaving 0 bases not matched to a gene. The CDR3 loop is CAISEAGSTDTQYF. CDR3 nucleotides: TGTGCCATCAGTGAAGCGGGGAGCACAGATACGCAGTATTTT.

V usage is TRBV24-1 and J usage is TRBJ2-1; 9 bases map to TRBD1. The junction had 6 bases not matched to a gene; V was cut back by 3 bases and J by 7 bases. The CDR3 length is 15 residues. Germline values: CDR1 KGHDR, CDR2 SFDVKD. The CDR3: CATSDPGTGNNEQFF. The CDR3 region has the DNA TGTGCCACCAGTGATCCCGGGACAGGGAATAATGAGCAGTTCTTC.

V and J are TRBV19 and TRBJ2-1, with 9 bases identical to TRBD2. Germline CDR1 LNHDA, CDR2 SQIVND (reference sequence). This CDR3 is built from 17 residues. V shed 5 bases, J shed 4 bases, and the junction held 12 bases outside the gene matches. CDR3 loop: CASSARNSGGSYNEQFF. The CDR3 bases are TGTGCCAGTAGTGCCCGAAATAGCGGGGGTTCTTACAATGAGCAGTTCTTC.

This clone appeared a single time. The chain employs TRBV5-6 and TRBJ1-4; 10 bases match TRBD1. The germline gives CDR1 SGHDT, CDR2 YYEEEE. This CDR3 has 15 amino acids. Trimming cost V 4 bases and J 7 bases; bases outside gene matches: 7. The CDR3: CASSETTGGLEKLFF. CDR3 in DNA: TGTGCCAGCAGCGAGACGACAGGGGGCCTTGAAAAACTGTTTTTT.

This chain joins TRBV6-2 or TRBV6-3 and TRBJ2-5; the match to TRBD2 covers 9 bases. Germline trimming cut 1 base from V and 5 bases from J; bases unmatched to any gene: 5. Germline loops: CDR1 MNHEY, CDR2 SVGEGT. The CDR3 totals 15 residues. The CDR3: CASSYFGLAIETQYF. CDR3 bases: TGTGCCAGCAGTTACTTTGGACTAGCGATTGAGACCCAGTACTTC.

V usage is TRBV7-2 and J usage is TRBJ2-5; TRBD1 is a possible D gene (5 bases). From germline, CDR1 is SGHTA and CDR2 FQGNSA. The CDR3 has 14 residues. The V end lost 1 base, the J end lost 2 bases, and 8 bases lay between the germline ends. In DNA, the CDR3 is TGTGCCAGCAGCTTAGGTCGGACACAAGAGACCCAGTACTTC. It yields the protein CASSLGRTQETQYF.